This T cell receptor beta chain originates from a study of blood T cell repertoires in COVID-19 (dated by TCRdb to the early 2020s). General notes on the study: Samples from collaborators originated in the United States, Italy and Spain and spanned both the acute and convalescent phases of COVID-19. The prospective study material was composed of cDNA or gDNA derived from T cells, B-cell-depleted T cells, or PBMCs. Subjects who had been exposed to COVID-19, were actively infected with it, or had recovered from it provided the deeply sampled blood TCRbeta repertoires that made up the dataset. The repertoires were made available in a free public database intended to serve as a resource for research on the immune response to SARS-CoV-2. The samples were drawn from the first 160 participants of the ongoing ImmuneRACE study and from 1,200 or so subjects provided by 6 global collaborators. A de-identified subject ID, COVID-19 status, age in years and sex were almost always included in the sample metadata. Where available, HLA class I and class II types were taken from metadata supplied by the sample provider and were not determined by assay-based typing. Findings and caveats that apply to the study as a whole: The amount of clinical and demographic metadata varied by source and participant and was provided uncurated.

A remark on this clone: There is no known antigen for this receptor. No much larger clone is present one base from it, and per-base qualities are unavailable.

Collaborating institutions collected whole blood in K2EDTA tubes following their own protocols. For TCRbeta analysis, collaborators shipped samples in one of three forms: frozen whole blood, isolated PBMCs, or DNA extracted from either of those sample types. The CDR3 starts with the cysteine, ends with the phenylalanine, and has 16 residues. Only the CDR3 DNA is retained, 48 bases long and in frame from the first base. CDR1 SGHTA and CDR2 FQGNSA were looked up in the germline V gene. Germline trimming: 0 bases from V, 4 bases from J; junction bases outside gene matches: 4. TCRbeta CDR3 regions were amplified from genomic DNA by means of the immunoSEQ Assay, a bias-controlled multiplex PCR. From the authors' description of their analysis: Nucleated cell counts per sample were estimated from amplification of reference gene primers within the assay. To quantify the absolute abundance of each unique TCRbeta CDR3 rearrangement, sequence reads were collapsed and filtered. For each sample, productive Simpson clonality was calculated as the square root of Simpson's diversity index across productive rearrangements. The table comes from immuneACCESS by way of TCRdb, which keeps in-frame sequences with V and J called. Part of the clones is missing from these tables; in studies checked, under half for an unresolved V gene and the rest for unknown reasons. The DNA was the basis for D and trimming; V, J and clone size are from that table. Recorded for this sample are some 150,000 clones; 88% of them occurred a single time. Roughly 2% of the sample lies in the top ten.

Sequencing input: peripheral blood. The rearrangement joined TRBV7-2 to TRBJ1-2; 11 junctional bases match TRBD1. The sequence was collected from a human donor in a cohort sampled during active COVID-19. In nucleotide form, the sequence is TGTGCCAGCAGCTTAGCGTCGGGACAGGGGGTCTATGGCTACACCTTC. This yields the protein CASSLASGQGVYGYTF.